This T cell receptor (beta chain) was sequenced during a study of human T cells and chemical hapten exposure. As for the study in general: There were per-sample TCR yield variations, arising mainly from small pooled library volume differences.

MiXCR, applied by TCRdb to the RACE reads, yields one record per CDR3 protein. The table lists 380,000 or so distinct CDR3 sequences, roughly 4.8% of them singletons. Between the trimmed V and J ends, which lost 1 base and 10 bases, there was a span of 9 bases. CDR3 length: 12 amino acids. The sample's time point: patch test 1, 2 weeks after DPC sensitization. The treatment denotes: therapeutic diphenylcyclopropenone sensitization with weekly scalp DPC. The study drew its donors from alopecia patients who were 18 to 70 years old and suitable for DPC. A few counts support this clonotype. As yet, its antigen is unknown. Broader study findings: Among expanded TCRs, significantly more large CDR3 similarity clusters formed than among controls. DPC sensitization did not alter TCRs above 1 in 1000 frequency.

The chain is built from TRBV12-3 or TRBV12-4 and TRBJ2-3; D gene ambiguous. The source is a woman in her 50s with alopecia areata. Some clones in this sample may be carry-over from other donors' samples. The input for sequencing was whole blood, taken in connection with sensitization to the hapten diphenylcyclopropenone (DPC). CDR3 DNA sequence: TGTGCCAGCAGTTTAGGGGAACGTGCGCAGTATTTT. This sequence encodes CASSLGERAQYF.